In its sample, the clone carrying this T cell receptor (beta chain) ranks as medium-sized. This entry belongs to a study of prognosis after radiotherapy for stage I lung cancer. The wider study: April 2018 to January 2019 saw enrollment of stage I non-small cell lung cancer patients. Median age was almost 75 years (roughly 50 to 84) among around twelve men and more than five women. Post-radiotherapy, distant metastases were observed in a few patients (median 7 months), whereas no significant progression was observed in fewer than 19.

Amplification of the TCR beta CDR3 (from genomic DNA) was done by two-round multiplex PCR. It was primers specific to each TRBV and TRBJ gene that first-round PCR used. TCRdb fed the multiplex PCR reads into MiXCR, producing one record per CDR3 protein. Of approximately 16,000 distinct CDR3 sequences in the sample, about 46% were seen once. V lost 6 bases and J lost 3, with 6 bases in between. The CDR3 has 11 residues. The chain joins TRBV12-3 or TRBV12-4 to TRBJ2-7; the D is unclear. The source was PBMCs, collected before or after stereotactic body radiation therapy (not recorded which). This clonotype was obtained from a donor aged 50 or older with non-small cell lung cancer. CDR3 loop: CASSWDYEQYF. The CDR3 DNA follows: TGTGCCAGCAGCTGGGACTACGAGCAGTACTTC.